Here is one T cell receptor (beta chain) with its context. The antigen is not known. Deep level was the assay's run setting. Repertoires were generated with immunoSEQ multiplex PCR, while TCRdb's copy carries only in-frame clones and drops some. The data show more than 2 million clones, just under 95% seen once. This CDR3 has 12 residues. Trimming took 4 bases from V and 8 from J, leaving 10 bases between them. Germline lookup yields CDR1 SGDLS and CDR2 YYNGEE. The source of the sample is a study of shared clonotypes between healthy human individuals. Study in general: Each donor had three CD4 naive, three CD4 memory, two CD8 naive and one CD8 memory plate. Points from the study as a whole: Expectations were that clonotype sharing among donors would be affected by sequencing depth. Memory subsets generally showed lower estimated richness than naive subsets.

Positive CCR7 selection of CD45RO-negative cells yielded the naive CD8 cells, and terminally differentiated effector memory CD45RA+ cells were excluded. V is TRBV9 and J is TRBJ2-4; maybe TRBD2 (5 bases). The specimen sequenced was naive CD8+ T cells sorted from blood. The receptor's source is a man younger than 30 in good health. The CDR3 loop reads CASSYSGDIQYF. Written as DNA, the CDR3 is TGTGCCAGCAGCTACTCCGGGGACATTCAGTACTTC.